This entry concerns a single TCR beta chain. The target antigen is unknown. An end of the junction differs from the germline gene, which may be a read error. TCR beta cDNA was reverse-transcribed from approximately 0.45 ug of total RNA. The reaction used a constant-region primer and ProtoScript II reverse transcriptase. Construction of TCR beta libraries relied on three successive nested multiplex PCR rounds employing slightly modified ARM-PCR. In the first two PCR rounds, TRBV1-TRBV30 forward primers were paired with a C-beta reverse primer, and each round lasted roughly 9 cycles. A single record per CDR3 protein comes from TCRdb applying MiXCR to the multiplex PCR reads. The data show tens of thousands of distinct CDR3 sequences, approximately 70% seen once. The data are from a study of tumor-infiltrating lymphocytes in primary liver carcinoma. Overall study results and limits: The top-250-clone fraction was significantly higher in tumors than in blood (p = 0.039). Relative to tumor region pairs, the tumor-adjacent and tumor-blood pairs showed overlap that was lower.

Scientists recovered RNA and DNA together from roughly 21-30 mg of unsorted bulk tissue. Samples were taken from five separate regions of every tumor. More than 80% viable tumor cells made up every tumor sample. This CDR3 spans 15 amino acids. Germline V lookup: CDR1 KGHDR, CDR2 SFDVKD. The clonotype originates from a man between 35 and 55 years old with primary liver carcinoma and hepatitis B virus infection. V is TRBV24-1 and J is TRBJ2-2, with TRBD1 matching 10 bases. The sequenced sample consisted of liver tumor tissue from sampling region 5. This sample's subset: tumor region T5, tumor centre. CDR3 bases: TGTGACACCAGTACGACAGGGGGCAACACCGGGGAGCTGTTTTTT. Translated, it gives CDTSTTGGNTGELFF.